What follows are 10 T cell receptor beta chains derived from one specimen sequenced in a study of cytomegalovirus exposure and HLA in healthy donors. The PCR contained 60 Vbeta and 13 Jbeta primers. Method: immunoSEQ multiplex PCR; TCRdb's copy keeps in-frame clones and lacks some. This sample contains some 76,000 clones. Material for sequencing was PBMCs. The receptors come from a boy younger than 18 in good health and CMV-seronegative.

The V gene is TRBV5-3, the J gene TRBJ1-1; TRBD1 is a possible D gene (6 bases). TRBV5-3 is placed among ORFs of uncertain function. V lost 0 bases, J lost 4 bases, and 19 bases lay in between. The CDR3 sequence is 17 residues long. The CDR3 DNA reads TGTGCCAGAAGCTTGGTGACCGGGACAAGTCGGTCCACTGAAGCTTTCTTT. Translation gives CARSLVTGTSRSTEAFF.

This chain's CDR3 is CASSSGTSRFF. CDR3 nucleotide sequence: TGTGCCAGCAGTTCCGGGACATCCAGGTTCTTC. The J gene is TRBJ2-1, the V gene TRBV6-5, with D maybe TRBD1 (6 bases). In germline, CDR1 is MNHEY, CDR2 SVGAGI. The CDR3 is made up of 11 amino acids. The germline V and J ends were trimmed by 4 bases and 15 bases, with 13 bases remaining between them.

In the case of this clone: An end of the junction differs from the germline gene, which may be a read error. The chain joins TRBV30 to TRBJ2-3; 11 positions agree with TRBD2. The length of the CDR3 is 14 residues. Germline V gene sequence: CDR1 GTSNPN, CDR2 SVGIG (reference sequence). This chain's CDR3 is CAWRIAGGPDKQYF. The CDR3 nucleotides read TGTGCCTGGCGAATAGCGGGGGGGCCAGATAAGCAGTATTTT.

V usage is TRBV19 and J usage is TRBJ2-2, with D tentatively TRBD2 (5 bases). From germline, CDR1 is LNHDA and CDR2 SQIVND (reference sequence). The CDR3 has 14 amino acids. V was clipped by 3 bases and J by 3 bases, with 8 bases between them. The CDR3 loop is CASSMRGYTGELFF. The DNA for the CDR3 is TGTGCCAGTAGTATGAGAGGGTACACCGGGGAGCTGTTTTTT.

The rearrangement links TRBV28 to TRBJ1-4; unclear D gene. The germline gives CDR1 MDHEN, CDR2 SYDVKM. This CDR3 spans 14 amino acids. Trimming removed 6 bases from V and 5 bases from J, with 13 bases in between. The CDR3 loop is CASREGVGNEKLFF. CDR3 sequence (DNA): TGTGCCAGCAGAGAGGGTGTCGGAAATGAAAAACTGTTTTTT.

The chain combines TRBV27 with TRBJ2-5; TRBD2 is a possible D gene (6 bases). The CDR3 covers 14 residues. Trimming removed 3 bases from V and 5 bases from J, with 13 bases in between. Germline-derived CDR1 and CDR2 are MNHEY and SMNVEV (reference sequence). In DNA form, the CDR3 reads TGTGCCAGCAGTTTTGGGGGGTCGGGGGAGACCCAGTACTTC. Translating it yields CASSFGGSGETQYF.

The chain carries TRBV7-3 and TRBJ2-5, with 10 bases identical to TRBD2. V was pared by 4 bases and J by 9 bases, with 8 bases of the junction left unmatched. Germline CDR1 SGHTA, CDR2 FQGTGA. The CDR3 extends over 14 amino acids. The CDR3 loop reads CASSSLAGAGPQYF. The CDR3, as DNA: TGTGCCAGCAGCTCCCTAGCGGGAGCTGGCCCCCAGTACTTC.

This sequence joins TRBV6-1 and TRBJ2-3; D call uncertain. V was clipped by 3 bases and J by 7 bases, with 11 bases between them. Germline V CDR1 and CDR2: MNHNS, SASEGT. CDR3 length equals 13 residues. The CDR3 DNA reads as TGTGCCAGCAGTGACAGGCACGAACATACGCAGTATTTT. Translation: CASSDRHEHTQYF.

The chain joins TRBV27 to TRBJ1-1; possibly TRBD1 for D (6 bases). Germline assignment: CDR1 MNHEY and CDR2 SMNVEV (reference sequence). With 5 bases removed from V and 1 base from J, the gap between germline ends came to 14 bases. The CDR3 runs to 15 residues. The DNA of the CDR3 is TGTGCCAGCAGTCCGCGTTTGGGACAGAACACTGAAGCTTTCTTT. It specifies CASSPRLGQNTEAFF.

The chain links TRBV6-6 to TRBJ2-3; D perhaps matches TRBD2 (6 bases). The V and J ends lost 8 bases and 4 bases respectively, with 22 bases between them. The germline V gene encodes CDR1 MNHNY and CDR2 SVGAGI (reference sequence). The CDR3 length is 16 residues. The CDR3 DNA reads as TGTGCCAGCGGCCGAGCCCAGCCCAGGGAGGCAGATACGCAGTATTTT. This sequence encodes CASGRAQPREADTQYF.